This is a list of T cell receptor beta chains from one sample in a study of beta chain features in type 1 diabetes. Clones were read by immunoSEQ multiplex PCR, and TCRdb kept only the in-frame ones, dropping some. This sample carries a few hundred thousand clones, over 9.5% of them seen once, and the ten largest clones take approximately 0.015%. Specimen: naive CD4+ T cells from blood. These receptors originate from a man between 18 and 29 years old in good health. Each CDR3 is given with its conserved first and last residue. The D gene is left open where the match is weak. Clone size, where shown, is once, few, many, or a class for clones that have expanded.

size,V,J,D,CDR3,DNA
few,TRBV19,TRBJ2-5,TRBD1,CASSIDLTGVGETQYF,TGTGCCAGTAGTATAGATCTGACAGGGGTTGGAGAGACCCAGTACTTC
NA,TRBV29-1,TRBJ2-3,TRBD2,CSAESPSGGGTDTQYF,TGCAGCGCCGAAAGTCCTAGCGGGGGGGGCACAGATACGCAGTATTTT
NA,TRBV28,TRBJ2-2,NA,CASKTGGSGELFF,TGTGCCAGCAAGACAGGCGGGTCCGGGGAGCTGTTTTTT
few,TRBV9,TRBJ2-7,TRBD1,CASSVAGQGFEQYF,TGTGCCAGCAGCGTAGCGGGACAGGGGTTCGAGCAGTACTTC
few,TRBV7-9,TRBJ2-7,TRBD2,CASSLVGGGRTYEQYF,TGTGCCAGCAGCTTAGTAGGTGGCGGGAGAACCTACGAGCAGTACTTC
NA,TRBV7-3,TRBJ1-1,NA,CASSFLSNTEAFF,TGTGCCAGCAGCTTTCTAAGTAACACTGAAGCTTTCTTT
NA,TRBV4-3,TRBJ2-7,NA,CASSLPVGQGGYEQYF,TGCGCCAGCAGCCTCCCAGTTGGACAGGGAGGGTACGAGCAGTACTTC
NA,TRBV6-5,TRBJ2-7,TRBD1,CASRGTGGLYEQYF,TGTGCCAGCAGGGGGACAGGGGGCCTGTACGAGCAGTACTTC
NA,TRBV6-6,TRBJ1-5,NA,CASRPQVNQPQHF,TGTGCCAGCAGGCCCCAGGTCAATCAGCCCCAGCATTTT
NA,TRBV7-3,TRBJ1-1,NA,CASSLSGGIRTEAFF,TGTGCCAGCAGCTTATCAGGAGGGATTCGGACTGAAGCTTTCTTT
few,TRBV28,TRBJ1-2,TRBD1,CASSRQGAGYGYTF,TGTGCCAGCAGCCGGCAGGGGGCCGGGTATGGCTACACCTTC
NA,TRBV6-1,TRBJ1-2,NA,CASSEGRGGGYTF,TGTGCCAGCAGTGAAGGGAGAGGTGGTGGCTACACCTTC
NA,TRBV6-6,TRBJ2-3,NA,CASSLSTDTQYF,TGTGCCAGCAGCCTATCCACAGATACGCAGTATTTT
NA,TRBV5-1,TRBJ2-3,TRBD1,CASSPGTGGEDTQYF,TGCGCCAGCAGCCCCGGGACAGGGGGAGAAGATACGCAGTATTTT
NA,TRBV7-9,TRBJ1-3,NA,CASSLPRNSGNTIYF,TGTGCCAGCAGCTTACCTAGAAACTCTGGAAACACCATATATTTT
NA,TRBV4-3,TRBJ2-7,NA,CASSQGQTGVYEQYF,TGCGCCAGCAGCCAAGGACAGACAGGAGTCTACGAGCAGTACTTC
few,TRBV9,TRBJ2-6,NA,CASSHIGGYGANVLTF,TGTGCCAGCAGCCATATAGGGGGTTATGGGGCCAACGTCCTGACTTTC
few,TRBV2,TRBJ2-1,NA,CASSEAGLVQFF,TGTGCCAGCAGTGAAGCGGGGCTAGTACAGTTCTTC
NA,TRBV5-1,TRBJ1-1,NA,CASSLAVNTEAFF,TGCGCCAGCAGCTTGGCCGTAAACACTGAAGCTTTCTTT
few,TRBV6-5,TRBJ2-7,TRBD1,CASSGGTGLGEQYF,TGTGCCAGCAGTGGCGGGACAGGGCTCGGGGAGCAGTACTTC
NA,TRBV5-4,TRBJ2-7,TRBD1,CASSGDRVSYEQYF,TGTGCCAGCAGCGGTGACAGGGTAAGCTACGAGCAGTACTTC
few,TRBV19,TRBJ2-7,NA,CASSIEAGNYEQYF,TGTGCCAGTAGTATTGAGGCAGGGAACTACGAGCAGTACTTC
NA,TRBV7-2,TRBJ2-6,NA,CASSSNRAPGANVLTF,TGTGCCAGCAGCTCCAACAGGGCCCCTGGGGCCAACGTCCTGACTTTC
NA,TRBV28,TRBJ1-1,NA,CASSSGGGFYTEAFF,TGTGCCAGCAGTTCGGGAGGGGGGTTTTACACTGAAGCTTTCTTT
few,TRBV30,TRBJ1-2,NA,CAWSEPPGGPGGYTF,TGTGCCTGGAGTGAGCCCCCGGGCGGCCCGGGGGGCTACACCTTC
few,TRBV29-1,TRBJ2-3,TRBD1,CSVTTGVGADTQYF,TGCAGCGTTACAACAGGGGTGGGAGCAGATACGCAGTATTTT
few,TRBV29-1,TRBJ2-5,TRBD1,CSGSTGGETQYF,TGCAGCGGCTCGACAGGGGGGGAGACCCAGTACTTC
few,TRBV29-1,TRBJ2-5,NA,CSVGEVGEETQYF,TGCAGCGTTGGGGAGGTGGGGGAAGAGACCCAGTACTTC
NA,TRBV7-9,TRBJ1-4,TRBD1,CASSLPGQGYEKLFF,TGTGCCAGCAGCTTACCCGGACAGGGCTACGAAAAACTGTTTTTT
few,TRBV7-2,TRBJ2-6,TRBD1,CASSHYRGGAGANVLTF,TGTGCCAGCAGCCATTACAGGGGTGGGGCTGGGGCCAACGTCCTGACTTTC
few,TRBV18,TRBJ1-2,TRBD1,CASSPPGQGRGYTF,TGTGCCAGCTCACCTCCGGGACAGGGAAGGGGCTACACCTTC
NA,TRBV7-2,TRBJ2-1,TRBD2,CASSLVQREYNEQFF,TGTGCCAGCAGCTTAGTGCAGCGGGAGTACAATGAGCAGTTCTTC
NA,TRBV5-4,TRBJ2-7,TRBD2,CAAQRGASSYEQYF,TGTGCCGCCCAGCGGGGGGCTAGCTCCTACGAGCAGTACTTC
NA,TRBV30,TRBJ2-7,NA,CAWSQAGHEQYF,TGTGCCTGGAGTCAGGCAGGCCACGAGCAGTACTTC
few,TRBV7-9,TRBJ2-1,NA,CASLEAAGVKQFF,TGTGCCAGCTTGGAGGCCGCAGGGGTAAAACAGTTCTTC
few,TRBV18,TRBJ2-7,NA,CASSPVPGQTSYEQYF,TGTGCCAGCTCACCCGTGCCGGGACAAACCTCCTACGAGCAGTACTTC
NA,TRBV7-2,TRBJ2-2,NA,CASSSPSSTGELFF,TGTGCCAGCAGCTCGCCCTCGAGTACCGGGGAGCTGTTTTTT
NA,TRBV7-2,TRBJ1-1,NA,CASRPQDSHTEAFF,TGTGCCAGCAGACCACAGGACAGCCACACTGAAGCTTTCTTT
NA,TRBV28,TRBJ2-7,TRBD1,CASSLEDRFTYEQYF,TGTGCCAGCAGTTTAGAGGACAGGTTTACCTACGAGCAGTACTTC
few,TRBV29-1,TRBJ2-5,TRBD2,CSVEEMGGKETQYF,TGCAGCGTTGAAGAAATGGGGGGGAAGGAGACCCAGTACTTC